Shown below are 18 T cell receptor beta chains from a single sample sequenced in a study of blood T cell repertoires in COVID-19. Repertoires were generated with immunoSEQ multiplex PCR, while TCRdb's copy carries only in-frame clones and drops some. The sample shows 35,000 to 55,000 clones, 90% to 95% of them seen only once. The sequenced sample was peripheral blood. Receptors were obtained from a human donor in a cohort sampled during active COVID-19.

The gene calls are TRBV13 and TRBJ1-1; D is perhaps TRBD1 (5 bases). CDR1 and CDR2 from the germline V gene are PRHDT and FYEKMQ (reference sequence). V dropped 5 bases and J dropped 1 base, with 11 bases sitting between them. The CDR3 has 14 residues. The DNA for the CDR3 is TGTGCCAGCAGCGAAAACGGGGGGAACACTGAAGCTTTCTTT. Amino acids: CASSENGGNTEAFF.

This chain links TRBV2 with TRBJ2-5, with a possible D match to TRBD1 (5 bases). Germline CDR1 SNHLY, CDR2 FYNNEI. The germline V and J ends were trimmed by 7 bases and 5 bases, with 14 bases remaining between them. CDR3 size: 13 residues. The CDR3 region has the DNA TGTGCCAGCAAGGGGCAGGCCCAGGAGACCCAGTACTTC. As protein: CASKGQAQETQYF. Using reference TRBV2 and TRBJ2-5 for the parts outside the CDR3, the full variable domain is EPEVTQTPSHQVTQMGQEVILRCVPISNHLYFYWYRQILGQKVEFLVSFYNNEISEKSEIFDDQFSVERPDGSNFTLKIRSTKLEDSAMYFCASKGQAQETQYFGPGTRLLVL.

The chain uses TRBV2 and TRBJ1-6; D not certain. The V end was cut by 8 bases, the J end by 5 bases, with 16 bases between. CDR3 length: 15 residues. Germline values: CDR1 SNHLY, CDR2 FYNNEI. CDR3 coding DNA: TGTGCCAGCTATAGAGGTGGCGGTGATAATTCACCCCTCCACTTT. Translated: CASYRGGGDNSPLHF.

The rearrangement links TRBV7-3 to TRBJ2-1, with 7 bases that match TRBD2. Germline CDR1 and CDR2: SGHTA and FQGTGA. The V and J ends lost 5 bases and 5 bases, in that order; junction bases with no gene match: 6. CDR3 size: 14 residues. The CDR3 spells CASSRGLSNNEQFF. The CDR3, as DNA: TGTGCCAGCAGCCGGGGACTATCCAACAATGAGCAGTTCTTC.

The chain couples TRBV4-1 to TRBJ2-3; 9 nucleotides align to TRBD1. The CDR3 is 15 amino acids. After removal of 3 bases from V and 2 bases from J, the junction contained 3 bases not matched to a gene. CDR1 MGHRA and CDR2 YSYEKL come from the germline V gene. This CDR3 reads CASSHRDRDTDTQYF. In DNA form, the CDR3 reads TGCGCCAGCAGCCACAGGGACAGGGACACAGATACGCAGTATTTT.

This clone was detected only a few times. The gene calls are TRBV4-1 and TRBJ1-2; D is uncertain. Looked up from germline, CDR1 is MGHRA and CDR2 is YSYEKL. CDR3 size: 19 residues. V lost 1 base and J lost 3, with 24 bases in between. CDR3 sequence reads: CASSQGRLIATTFDYGYTF. The CDR3 DNA reads TGCGCCAGCAGCCAAGGCCGCCTCATAGCGACTACGTTTGACTATGGCTACACCTTC.

The gene calls are TRBV12-3 or TRBV12-4 and TRBJ2-1, with 7 bases matching TRBD2. The CDR3 contains 12 residues. The J segment lost 7 bases and the V segment lost 8 bases, leaving 5 bases of the junction unmatched. DNA of the CDR3: TGTGCCAGCGGGGTCGGGGGGAATGAGCAGTTCTTC. Amino acids: CASGVGGNEQFF.

This clone was counted a single time. The V gene is TRBV7-6, the J gene TRBJ1-1; the D gene is possibly TRBD1 (5 bases). This CDR3 is 13 amino acids long. The germline V gene has CDR1 SGHVS and CDR2 FNYEAQ. The V and J ends lost 5 bases and 7 bases respectively, with 14 bases between them. The CDR3 DNA reads TGTGCCAGCAGCGCCCGCCCGGGGGGTGAAGCTTTCTTT. This translates into CASSARPGGEAFF.

The chain couples TRBV5-4 to TRBJ2-1; 9 bases map to TRBD2. The V segment lost 4 bases and the J segment 3 bases; nucleotides outside the gene matches: 8. Germline V gene data show CDR1 as SGHNT and CDR2 as YYREEE (reference sequence). The CDR3 spans 16 residues. CDR3 nucleotides: TGTGCCAGCAGCAGTAAGCGGGAGGCCTTCTACAATGAGCAGTTCTTC. Translation: CASSSKREAFYNEQFF.

The J gene is TRBJ1-5, the V gene TRBV2; the match to TRBD1 covers 10 bases. The germline CDR1 and CDR2 sequences are SNHLY and FYNNEI. The CDR3 covers 15 residues. The ends lost 1 base at V and 5 bases at J; junction bases unmatched: 2. The CDR3 loop is CASSEVGTGDQPQHF. CDR3 sequence (DNA): TGTGCCAGCAGTGAAGTGGGGACAGGGGATCAGCCCCAGCATTTT.

The chain combines TRBV5-4 with TRBJ2-7, with D possibly being TRBD2 (6 bases). Germline CDR1 reads SGHNT; CDR2 reads YYREEE (reference sequence). This CDR3 contains 14 residues. Trimming removed 2 bases at V and 3 bases at J, with 12 bases between. The CDR3 is CASSFSGEYYEQYF. The CDR3 bases are TGTGCCAGCAGCTTTAGCGGAGAATACTACGAGCAGTACTTC.

The chain has TRBV3-1 (or the pseudogene TRBV3-2) and TRBJ2-2; 13 bases match TRBD2. Losses at the gene ends were 6 bases for V and 10 bases for J; bases not matched to a gene: 5. CDR1 is LGHDT and CDR2 is YNNKEL in the germline V gene (reference sequence). This CDR3 is 14 amino acids long. Here the CDR3 DNA reads TGTGCCAGCAGTTCCGGGACTAGCGGGAAGGAGCTGTTTTTT. Translated, it gives CASSSGTSGKELFF.

The table lists this clone with a count of one. The CDR3 here is CASSPLEEGAPAYTF. Here the CDR3 DNA reads TGTGCCAGCAGCCCATTAGAAGAGGGGGCTCCTGCCTACACCTTC. The chain is built from TRBV14 and TRBJ1-2; TRBD1 agrees at 7 bases. The CDR3 is 15 amino acids. J gave up 10 bases and V 4 bases, and 15 bases lay outside the gene matches. Germline assignment: CDR1 SGHDN and CDR2 FVKESK.

The V call is TRBV11-2, the J call TRBJ2-5, with TRBD2 identical over 12 bases. CDR3 length equals 18 residues. Trimming removed 1 base from V and 0 bases from J; junction bases left unmatched: 6. Germline lookup yields CDR1 SGHAT and CDR2 FQNNGV. Here the CDR3 DNA reads TGTGCCAGCAGCTTAGTTGGACTAGCGGGGCTAAACCAAGAGACCCAGTACTTC. As protein: CASSLVGLAGLNQETQYF.

This clone was seen once. The chain employs TRBV5-1 and TRBJ2-5; unclear D gene. Germline CDR1 is SGHRS and CDR2 is YFSETQ. This CDR3 spans 16 amino acids. Trimming pared 0 bases from V and 2 bases from J, leaving 14 bases between. CDR3 loop: CASSLALSAGQETQYF. Written as DNA, the CDR3 is TGCGCCAGCAGCTTGGCTTTGTCAGCCGGGCAAGAGACCCAGTACTTC.

This chain links TRBV21-1 with TRBJ1-5; whether TRBD1, the table's D call, matches the DNA was not checked. TRBV21-1 is designated a pseudogene. The CDR3 runs 16 residues. This chain's CDR3 is CASSKWGTAGHQPQHF. DNA of the CDR3: TGTGCCAGCAGCAAATGGGGGACAGCCGGGCATCAGCCCCAGCATTTT.

J is TRBJ1-1 and V is TRBV7-9; no reliable D call. With 1 base removed from V and 11 bases from J, the gap between germline ends came to 17 bases. Germline V gene sequence: CDR1 SEHNR, CDR2 FQNEAQ (reference sequence). This CDR3 is built from 14 residues. For the CDR3, the DNA is TGTGCCAGCAGCTTAGTTGGAGGTGGGGTTGATGCTTTCTTT. As protein: CASSLVGGGVDAFF.

This clone came up once. The chain uses TRBV4-2 and TRBJ1-2, with 7 bases fitting TRBD1. The V gene's germline CDR1 is LGHNA and CDR2 YNFKEQ. The CDR3 is 15 amino acids. V lost 1 base and J lost 6; bases outside the gene matches: 8. The DNA for the CDR3 is TGTGCCAGCAGCCAAGCGGAAGGACAGGTCGATGGCTACACCTTC. It encodes CASSQAEGQVDGYTF.